Given below is one TCR beta chain in context. This entry comes from a study of blood T cell repertoires in COVID-19. The assay was immunoSEQ multiplex PCR, and TCRdb's table has in-frame clones only and misses some. Of fewer than 350,000 clones listed, 85% are singletons. The CDR3 consists of 12 residues. The germline V and J ends were trimmed by 5 bases and 4 bases, with 8 bases remaining between them. Per the germline V gene, CDR1 is MNHEY and CDR2 is SVGAGI. The chain has TRBV6-5 and TRBJ1-2, with a tentative D call TRBD1 (6 bases). The receptor comes from a woman in her forties or fifties with active or convalescent COVID-19. The specimen was peripheral blood. The DNA of the CDR3 is TGTGCCAGCAGTACAGGGTTCTATGGCTACACCTTC. This codes for CASSTGFYGYTF.